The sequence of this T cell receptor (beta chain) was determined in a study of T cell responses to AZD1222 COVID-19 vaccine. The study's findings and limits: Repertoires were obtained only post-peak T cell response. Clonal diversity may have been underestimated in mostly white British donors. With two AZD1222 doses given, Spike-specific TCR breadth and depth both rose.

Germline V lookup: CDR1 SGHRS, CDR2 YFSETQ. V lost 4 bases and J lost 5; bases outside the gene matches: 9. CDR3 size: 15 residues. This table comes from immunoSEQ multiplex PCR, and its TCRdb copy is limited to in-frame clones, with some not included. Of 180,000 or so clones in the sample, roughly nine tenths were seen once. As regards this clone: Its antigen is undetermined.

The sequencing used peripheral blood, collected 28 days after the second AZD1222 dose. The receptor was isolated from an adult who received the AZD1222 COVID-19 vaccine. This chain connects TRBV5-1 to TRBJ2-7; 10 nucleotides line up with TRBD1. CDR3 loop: CASSAPTGTGDEQYF. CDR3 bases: TGCGCCAGCAGCGCCCCAACCGGGACAGGGGACGAGCAGTACTTC.